This T cell receptor (beta chain) was recorded in a study of radiotherapy plus CTLA-4 blockade in lung cancer. Study-wide points: In blood, early T cell clone dynamics reportedly predicted response best, together with interferon-beta.

The CDR3 runs 13 residues. Trimming cost V 6 bases and J 6 bases, with 12 bases left between them. Per the germline V gene, CDR1 is SGHAT and CDR2 is FQNNGV. Alongside CTLA-4 blockade with ipilimumab, patients with chemo-refractory metastatic non-small-cell lung cancer received focal radiation. Assay used: immunoSEQ multiplex PCR; TCRdb lists only in-frame clones, some missing. Among 75,000 to 100,000 clones listed, 70% to 90% were seen once. For this clone: What it recognizes is unknown.

The chain joins TRBV11-2 to TRBJ1-5, with no clear D. Material: peripheral blood, obtained from a patient treated with radiotherapy plus ipilimumab. This receptor was obtained from a human donor with non-small cell lung cancer that progressed on radiotherapy plus ipilimumab. The CDR3 nucleotides read TGTGCCAGCAGTAATGGTCGGAGTCAGCCCCAGCATTTT. Its protein product is CASSNGRSQPQHF.